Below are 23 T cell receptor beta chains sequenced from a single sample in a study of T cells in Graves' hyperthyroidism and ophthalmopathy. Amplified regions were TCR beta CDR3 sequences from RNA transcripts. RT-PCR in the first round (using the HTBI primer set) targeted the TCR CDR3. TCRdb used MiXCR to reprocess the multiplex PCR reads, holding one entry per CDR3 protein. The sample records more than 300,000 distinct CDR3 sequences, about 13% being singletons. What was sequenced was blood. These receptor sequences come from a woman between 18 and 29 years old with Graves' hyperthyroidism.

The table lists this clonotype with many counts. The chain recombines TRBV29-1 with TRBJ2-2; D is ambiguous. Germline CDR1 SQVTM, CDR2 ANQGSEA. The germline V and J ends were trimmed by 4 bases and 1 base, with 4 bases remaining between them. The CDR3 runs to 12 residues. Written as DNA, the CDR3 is TGCAGCGTTGGTGAGAACACCGGGGAGCTGTTTTTT. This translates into CSVGENTGELFF.

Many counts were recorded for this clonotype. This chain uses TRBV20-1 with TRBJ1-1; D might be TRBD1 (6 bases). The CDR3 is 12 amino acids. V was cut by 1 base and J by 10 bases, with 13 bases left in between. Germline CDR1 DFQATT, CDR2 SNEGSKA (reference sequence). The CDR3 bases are TGCAGTGCTAGAGGGACGGTAGGGGGAGCTTTCTTT. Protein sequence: CSARGTVGGAFF.

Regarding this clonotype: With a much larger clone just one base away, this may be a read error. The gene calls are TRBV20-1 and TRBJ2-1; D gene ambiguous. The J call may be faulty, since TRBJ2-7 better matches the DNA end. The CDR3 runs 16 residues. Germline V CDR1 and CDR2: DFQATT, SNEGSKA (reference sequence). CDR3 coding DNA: TGCAGTGCCATTTCCGAGCAAGGAAGCTCCTACAATGAGCAGTACTTC. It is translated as CSAISEQGSSYNEQYF.

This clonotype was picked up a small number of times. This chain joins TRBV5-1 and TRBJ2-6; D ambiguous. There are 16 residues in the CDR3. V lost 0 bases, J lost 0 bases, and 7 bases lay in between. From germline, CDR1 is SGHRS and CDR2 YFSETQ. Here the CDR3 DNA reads TGCGCCAGCAGCTTGGGACCCAACTCTGGGGCCAACGTCCTGACTTTC. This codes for CASSLGPNSGANVLTF. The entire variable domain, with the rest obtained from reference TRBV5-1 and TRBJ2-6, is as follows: KAGVTQTPRYLIKTRGQQVTLSCSPISGHRSVSWYQQTPGQGLQFLFEYFSETQRNKGNFPGRFSGRQFSNSRSEMNVSTLELGDSALYLCASSLGPNSGANVLTFGAGSRLTVL.

CDR3 residues: CAISEPTGDTQYF. The CDR3 bases are TGTGCCATCAGTGAGCCCACAGGAGATACGCAGTATTTT. The chain combines TRBV10-3 with TRBJ2-3, with TRBD1 as a possible D gene (5 bases). With 2 bases removed from V and 5 bases from J, the gap between germline ends came to 8 bases. The CDR3 spans 13 residues. Germline V gene sequence: CDR1 ENHRY, CDR2 SYGVKD.

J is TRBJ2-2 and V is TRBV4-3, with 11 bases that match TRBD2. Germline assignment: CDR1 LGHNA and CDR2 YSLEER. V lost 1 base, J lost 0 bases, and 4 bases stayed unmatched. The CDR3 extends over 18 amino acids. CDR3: CASSQGLAGTANTGELFF. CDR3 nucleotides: TGCGCCAGCAGCCAAGGACTAGCGGGGACGGCGAACACCGGGGAGCTGTTTTTT.

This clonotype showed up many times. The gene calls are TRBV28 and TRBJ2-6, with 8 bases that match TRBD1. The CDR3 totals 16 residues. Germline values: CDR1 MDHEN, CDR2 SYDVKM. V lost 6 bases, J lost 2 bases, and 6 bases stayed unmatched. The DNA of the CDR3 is TGTGCCAGCAGCGGGACAGGTCGGGCTGGGGCCAACGTCCTGACTTTC. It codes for CASSGTGRAGANVLTF.

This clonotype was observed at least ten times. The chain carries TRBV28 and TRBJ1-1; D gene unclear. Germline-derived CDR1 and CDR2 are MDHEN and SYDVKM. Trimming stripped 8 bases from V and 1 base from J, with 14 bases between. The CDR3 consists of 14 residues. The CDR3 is CASLLSLPNTEAFF. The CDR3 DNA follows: TGTGCCAGCCTCCTTAGTCTCCCGAACACTGAAGCTTTCTTT.

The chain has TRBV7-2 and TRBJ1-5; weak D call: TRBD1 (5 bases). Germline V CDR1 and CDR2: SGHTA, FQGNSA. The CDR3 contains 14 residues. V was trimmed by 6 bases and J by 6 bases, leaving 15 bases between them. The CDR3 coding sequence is TGTGCCAGCAGACGAGCGGGGGGGAGTCAGCCCCAGCATTTT. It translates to CASRRAGGSQPQHF.

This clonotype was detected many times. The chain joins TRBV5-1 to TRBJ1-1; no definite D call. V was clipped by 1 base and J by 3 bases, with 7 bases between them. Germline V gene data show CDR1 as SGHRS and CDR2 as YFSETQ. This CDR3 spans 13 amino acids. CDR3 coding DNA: TGCGCCAGCAGCTTGCAGCAGGACACTGAAGCTTTCTTT. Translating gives CASSLQQDTEAFF.

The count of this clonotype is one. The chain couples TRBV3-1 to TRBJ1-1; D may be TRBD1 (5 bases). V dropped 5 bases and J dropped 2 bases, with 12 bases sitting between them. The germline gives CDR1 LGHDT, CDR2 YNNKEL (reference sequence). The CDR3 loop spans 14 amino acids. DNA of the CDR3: TGTGCCAGCAGCTCCCTTGACAGTAACACTGAAGCTTTCTTT. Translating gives CASSSLDSNTEAFF.

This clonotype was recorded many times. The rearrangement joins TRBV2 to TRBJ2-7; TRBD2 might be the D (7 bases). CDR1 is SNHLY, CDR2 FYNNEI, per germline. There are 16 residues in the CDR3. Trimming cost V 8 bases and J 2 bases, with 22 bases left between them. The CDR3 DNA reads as TGTGCCAGCGGAGAGGGGCGGGGGCCGTCCACCTACGAGCAGTACTTC. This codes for CASGEGRGPSTYEQYF.

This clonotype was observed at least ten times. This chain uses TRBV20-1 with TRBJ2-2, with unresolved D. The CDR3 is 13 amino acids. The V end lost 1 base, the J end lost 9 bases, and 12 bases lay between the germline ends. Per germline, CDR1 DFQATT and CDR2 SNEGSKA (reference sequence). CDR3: CSARVGAEWELFF. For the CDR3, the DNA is TGCAGTGCTAGAGTCGGAGCAGAGTGGGAGCTGTTTTTT.

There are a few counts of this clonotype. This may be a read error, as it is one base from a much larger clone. The CDR3 reads CSARDPMGAASNQSQHF. The CDR3 nucleotides are TGCAGTGCTAGAGACCCCATGGGGGCAGCTAGCAATCAGTCCCAGCATTTT. The V gene is TRBV20-1, the J gene TRBJ1-5; D possibly corresponds to TRBD1 (6 bases). From germline, CDR1 is DFQATT and CDR2 SNEGSKA (reference sequence). The CDR3 contains 17 residues.

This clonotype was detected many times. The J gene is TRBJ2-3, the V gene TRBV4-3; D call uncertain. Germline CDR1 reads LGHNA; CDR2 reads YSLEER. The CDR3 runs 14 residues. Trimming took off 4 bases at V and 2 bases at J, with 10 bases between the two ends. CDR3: CASSPGGVTDTQYF. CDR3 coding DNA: TGCGCCAGCAGCCCGGGCGGAGTCACAGATACGCAGTATTTT.

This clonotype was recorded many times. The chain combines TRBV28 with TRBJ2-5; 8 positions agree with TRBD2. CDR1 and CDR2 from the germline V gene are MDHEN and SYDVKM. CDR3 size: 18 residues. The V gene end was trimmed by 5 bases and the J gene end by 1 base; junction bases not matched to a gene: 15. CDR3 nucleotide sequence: TGTGCCAGCAGTCTCGGGACTAGTCCGTTCCTCGTCCAAGAGACCCAGTACTTC. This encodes CASSLGTSPFLVQETQYF.

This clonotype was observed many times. CDR3 in amino acids: CAIRTGGSSPLHF. CDR3 nucleotides: TGTGCCATCAGAACAGGGGGCAGTTCACCCCTCCACTTT. The chain couples TRBV10-3 to TRBJ1-6; TRBD1 aligns across 9 bases. This CDR3 has 13 amino acids. V trimming: 6 bases; J trimming: 9 bases; junction bases outside the gene matches: 3. CDR1 ENHRY and CDR2 SYGVKD come from the germline V gene.

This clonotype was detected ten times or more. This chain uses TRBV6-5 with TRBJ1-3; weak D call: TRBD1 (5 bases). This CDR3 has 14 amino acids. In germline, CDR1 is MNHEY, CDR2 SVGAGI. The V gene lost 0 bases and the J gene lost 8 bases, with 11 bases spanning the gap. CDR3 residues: CASSYSSVGDTIYF. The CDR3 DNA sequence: TGTGCCAGCAGTTACTCGAGCGTGGGGGACACCATATATTTT.

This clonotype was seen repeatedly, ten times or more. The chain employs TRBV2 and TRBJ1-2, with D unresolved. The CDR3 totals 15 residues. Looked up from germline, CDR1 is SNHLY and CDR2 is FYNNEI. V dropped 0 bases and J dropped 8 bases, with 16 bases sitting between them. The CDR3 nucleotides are TGTGCCAGCAGTGAAGCGGGAAGGGCCGCAGGCGGCTACACCTTC. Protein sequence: CASSEAGRAAGGYTF. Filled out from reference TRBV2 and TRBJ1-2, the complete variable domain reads EPEVTQTPSHQVTQMGQEVILRCVPISNHLYFYWYRQILGQKVEFLVSFYNNEISEKSEIFDDQFSVERPDGSNFTLKIRSTKLEDSAMYFCASSEAGRAAGGYTFGSGTRLTVV.

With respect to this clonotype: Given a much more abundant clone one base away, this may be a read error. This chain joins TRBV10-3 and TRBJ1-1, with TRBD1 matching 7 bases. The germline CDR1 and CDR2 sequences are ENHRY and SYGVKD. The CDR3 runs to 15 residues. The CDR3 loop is CTISDSGQLNTEAFF. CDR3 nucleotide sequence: TGTACCATCAGTGACTCGGGACAGTTGAACACTGAAGCTTTCTTT.

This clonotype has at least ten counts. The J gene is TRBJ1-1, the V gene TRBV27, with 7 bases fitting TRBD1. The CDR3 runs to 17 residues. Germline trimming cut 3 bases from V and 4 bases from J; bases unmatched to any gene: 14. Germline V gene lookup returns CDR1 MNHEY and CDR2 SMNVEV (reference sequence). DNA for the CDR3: TGTGCCAGCAGTTTCGGGACAGTGGGCTTCCTGGGCACTGAAGCTTTCTTT. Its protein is CASSFGTVGFLGTEAFF.

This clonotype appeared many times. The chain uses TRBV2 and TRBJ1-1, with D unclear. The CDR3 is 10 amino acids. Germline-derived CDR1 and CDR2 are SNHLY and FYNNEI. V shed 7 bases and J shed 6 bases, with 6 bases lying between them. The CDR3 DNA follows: TGTGCCAGCACCGAAGCTGAAGCTTTCTTT. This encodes CASTEAEAFF. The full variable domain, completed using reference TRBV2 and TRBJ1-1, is EPEVTQTPSHQVTQMGQEVILRCVPISNHLYFYWYRQILGQKVEFLVSFYNNEISEKSEIFDDQFSVERPDGSNFTLKIRSTKLEDSAMYFCASTEAEAFFGQGTRLTVV.

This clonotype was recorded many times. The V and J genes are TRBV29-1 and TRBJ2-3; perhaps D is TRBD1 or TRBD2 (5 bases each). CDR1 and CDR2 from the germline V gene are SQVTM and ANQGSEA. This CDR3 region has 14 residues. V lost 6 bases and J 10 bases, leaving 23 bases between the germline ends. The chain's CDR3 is CSVVSHRRQGAQYF. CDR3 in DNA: TGCAGCGTCGTTTCCCATCGGAGGCAAGGGGCGCAGTATTTT.